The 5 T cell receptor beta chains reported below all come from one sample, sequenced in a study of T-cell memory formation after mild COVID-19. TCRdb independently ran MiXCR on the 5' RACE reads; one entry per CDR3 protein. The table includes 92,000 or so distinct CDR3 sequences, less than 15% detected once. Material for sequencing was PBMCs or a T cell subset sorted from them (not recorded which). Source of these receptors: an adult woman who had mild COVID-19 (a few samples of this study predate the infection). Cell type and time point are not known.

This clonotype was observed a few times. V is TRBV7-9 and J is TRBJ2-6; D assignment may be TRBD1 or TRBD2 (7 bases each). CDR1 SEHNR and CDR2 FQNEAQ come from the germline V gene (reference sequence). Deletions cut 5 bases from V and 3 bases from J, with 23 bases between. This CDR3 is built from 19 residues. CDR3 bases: TGTGCCAGCAGCCTCCTTGGAGCAGGGGGGGCCTTTGGGGCCAACGTCCTGACTTTC. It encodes CASSLLGAGGAFGANVLTF.

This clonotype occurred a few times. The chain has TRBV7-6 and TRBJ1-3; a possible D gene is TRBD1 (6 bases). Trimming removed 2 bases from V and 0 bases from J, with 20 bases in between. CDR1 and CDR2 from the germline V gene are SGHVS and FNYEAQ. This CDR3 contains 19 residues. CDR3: CASSLHNRQAALSGNTIYF. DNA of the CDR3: TGTGCCAGCAGCTTACATAATCGACAGGCGGCCCTCTCTGGAAACACCATATATTTT.

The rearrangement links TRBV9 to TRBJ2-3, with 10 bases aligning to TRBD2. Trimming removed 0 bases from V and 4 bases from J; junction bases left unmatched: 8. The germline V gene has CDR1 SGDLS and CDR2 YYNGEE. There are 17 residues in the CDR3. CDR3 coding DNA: TGTGCCAGCAGCGTAGGCGTAGCGGGAGGCCCTGCAGATACGCAGTATTTT. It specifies CASSVGVAGGPADTQYF.

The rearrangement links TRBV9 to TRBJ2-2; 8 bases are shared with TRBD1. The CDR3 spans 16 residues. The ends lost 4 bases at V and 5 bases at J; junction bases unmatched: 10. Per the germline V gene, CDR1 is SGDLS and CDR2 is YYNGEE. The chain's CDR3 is CASSTRRGLETGELFF. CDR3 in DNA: TGTGCCAGCAGCACGCGCAGGGGGCTAGAAACCGGGGAGCTGTTTTTT.

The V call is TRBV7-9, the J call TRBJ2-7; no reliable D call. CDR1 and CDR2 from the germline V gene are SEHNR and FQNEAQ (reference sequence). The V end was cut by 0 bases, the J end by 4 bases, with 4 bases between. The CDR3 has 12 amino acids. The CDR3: CASSLAEYEQYF. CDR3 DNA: TGTGCCAGCAGCTTAGCTGAGTACGAGCAGTACTTC.